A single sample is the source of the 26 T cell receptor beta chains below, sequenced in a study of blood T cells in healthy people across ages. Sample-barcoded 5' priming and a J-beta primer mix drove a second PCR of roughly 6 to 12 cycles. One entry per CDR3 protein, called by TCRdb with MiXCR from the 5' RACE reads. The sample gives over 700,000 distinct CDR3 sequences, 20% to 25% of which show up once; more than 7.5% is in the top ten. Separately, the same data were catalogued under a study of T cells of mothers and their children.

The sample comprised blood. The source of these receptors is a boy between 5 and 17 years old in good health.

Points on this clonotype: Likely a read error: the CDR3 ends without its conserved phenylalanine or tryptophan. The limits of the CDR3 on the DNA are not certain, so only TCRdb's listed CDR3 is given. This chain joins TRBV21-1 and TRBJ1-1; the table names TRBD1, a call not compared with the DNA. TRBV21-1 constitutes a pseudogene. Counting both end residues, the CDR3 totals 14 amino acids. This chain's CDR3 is CASSNRQGATEAFL.

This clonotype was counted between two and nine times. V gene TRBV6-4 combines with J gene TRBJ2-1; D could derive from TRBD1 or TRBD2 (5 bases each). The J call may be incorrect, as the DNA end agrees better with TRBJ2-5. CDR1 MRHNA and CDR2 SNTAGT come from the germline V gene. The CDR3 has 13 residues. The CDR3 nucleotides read TGTGCCAGCAGTGGGGACCTTCAAGAGACCCAGTACTTC. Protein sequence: CASSGDLQETQYF.

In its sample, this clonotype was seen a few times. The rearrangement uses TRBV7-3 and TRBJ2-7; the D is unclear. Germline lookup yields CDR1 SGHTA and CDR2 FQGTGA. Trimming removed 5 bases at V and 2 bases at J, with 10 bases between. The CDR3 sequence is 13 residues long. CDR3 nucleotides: TGTGCCAGCAGCGCAAGCCCAACCTACGAGCAGTACTTC. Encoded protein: CASSASPTYEQYF.

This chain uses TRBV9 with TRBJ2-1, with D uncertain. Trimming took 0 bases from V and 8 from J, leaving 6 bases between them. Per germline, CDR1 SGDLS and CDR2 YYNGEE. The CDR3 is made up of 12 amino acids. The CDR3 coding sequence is TGTGCCAGCAGCGTAGTCTTCCATGAGCAGTTCTTC. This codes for CASSVVFHEQFF.

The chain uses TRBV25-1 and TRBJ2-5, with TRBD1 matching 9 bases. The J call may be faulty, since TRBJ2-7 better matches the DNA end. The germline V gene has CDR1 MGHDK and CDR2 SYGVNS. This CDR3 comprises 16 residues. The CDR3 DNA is TGTGCCAGCAGTGACCCTCTCCGGGACAGGGACTACGAGCAGTACTTC. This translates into CASSDPLRDRDYEQYF.

CDR3 nucleotide sequence: TGTGCCAGCAGCCAAGATCATTTTGTCGAGTTGCCGTTCTCTGGGGCCAACGTCCTGACTTTC. Amino acid sequence: CASSQDHFVELPFSGANVLTF. This chain links TRBV4-2 with TRBJ2-6, with unresolved D. This CDR3 spans 21 amino acids. The germline gives CDR1 LGHNA, CDR2 YNFKEQ. The V end was cut by 0 bases, the J end by 0 bases, with 21 bases between.

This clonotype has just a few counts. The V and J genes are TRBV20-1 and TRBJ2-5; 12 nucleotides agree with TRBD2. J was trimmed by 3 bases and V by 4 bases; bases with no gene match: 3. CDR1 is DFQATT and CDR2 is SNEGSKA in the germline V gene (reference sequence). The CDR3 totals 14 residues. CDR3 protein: CSATGLAGKETQYF. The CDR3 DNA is TGCAGTGCTACTGGACTAGCGGGAAAAGAGACCCAGTACTTC.

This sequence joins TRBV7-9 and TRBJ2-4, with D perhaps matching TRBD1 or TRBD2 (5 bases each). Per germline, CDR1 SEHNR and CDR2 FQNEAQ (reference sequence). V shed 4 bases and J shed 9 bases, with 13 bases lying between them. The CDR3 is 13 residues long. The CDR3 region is CASSSWDLSIQYF. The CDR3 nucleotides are TGTGCCAGCAGCTCATGGGACCTGAGCATTCAGTACTTC.

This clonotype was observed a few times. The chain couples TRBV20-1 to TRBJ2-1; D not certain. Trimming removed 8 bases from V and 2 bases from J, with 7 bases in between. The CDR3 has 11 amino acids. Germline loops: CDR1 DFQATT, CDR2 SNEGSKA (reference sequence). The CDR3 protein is CSSTAYNEQFF. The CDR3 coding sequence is TGCAGTTCTACAGCCTACAATGAGCAGTTCTTC.

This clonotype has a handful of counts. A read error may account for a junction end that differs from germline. The CDR3 loop reads CSVGPLSPFF. In nucleotides, the CDR3 is TGCAGCGTGGGACCCTTAAGCCCGTTCTTC. The rearrangement links TRBV29-1 to TRBJ2-5, with D possibly being TRBD1 or TRBD2 (5 bases each). CDR1 and CDR2 from the germline V gene are SQVTM and ANQGSEA. CDR3 length: 10 amino acids.

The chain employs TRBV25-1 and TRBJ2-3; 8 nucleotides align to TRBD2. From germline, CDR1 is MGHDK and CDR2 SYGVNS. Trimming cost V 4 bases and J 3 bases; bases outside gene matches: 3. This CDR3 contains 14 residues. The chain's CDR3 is CASSGSGETDTQYF. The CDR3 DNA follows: TGTGCCAGCAGTGGTAGCGGGGAAACAGATACGCAGTATTTT.

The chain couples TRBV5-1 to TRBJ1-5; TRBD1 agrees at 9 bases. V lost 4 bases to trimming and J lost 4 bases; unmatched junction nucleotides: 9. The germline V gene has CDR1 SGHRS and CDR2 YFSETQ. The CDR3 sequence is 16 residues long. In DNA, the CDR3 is TGCGCCAGCAGCGCAAACAGGGGGCCGATTAATCAGCCCCAGCATTTT. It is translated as CASSANRGPINQPQHF.

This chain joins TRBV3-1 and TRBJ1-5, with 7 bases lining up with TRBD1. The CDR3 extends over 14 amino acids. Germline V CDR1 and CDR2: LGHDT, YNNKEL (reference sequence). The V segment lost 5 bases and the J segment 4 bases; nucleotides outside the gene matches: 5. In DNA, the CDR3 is TGTGCCAGCAGCTACCCGGGACAGAATCAGCCCCAGCATTTT. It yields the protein CASSYPGQNQPQHF. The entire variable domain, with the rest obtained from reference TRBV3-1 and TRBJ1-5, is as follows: DTAVSQTPKYLVTQMGNDKSIKCEQNLGHDTMYWYKQDSKKFLKIMFSYNNKELIINETVPNRFSPKSPDKAHLNLHINSLELGDSAVYFCASSYPGQNQPQHFGDGTRLSIL.

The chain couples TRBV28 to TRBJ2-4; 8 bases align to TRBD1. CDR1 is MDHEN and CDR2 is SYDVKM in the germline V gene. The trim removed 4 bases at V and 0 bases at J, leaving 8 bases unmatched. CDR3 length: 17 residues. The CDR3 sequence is CASSSFTGGIAKNIQYF. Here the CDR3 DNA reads TGTGCCAGCAGTTCCTTCACAGGGGGAATAGCCAAAAACATTCAGTACTTC.

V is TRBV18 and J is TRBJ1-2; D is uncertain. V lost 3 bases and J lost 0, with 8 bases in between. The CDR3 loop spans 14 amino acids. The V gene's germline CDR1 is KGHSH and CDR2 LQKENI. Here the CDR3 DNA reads TGTGCCAGCTCACCGACCGGGTCTAACTATGGCTACACCTTC. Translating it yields CASSPTGSNYGYTF.

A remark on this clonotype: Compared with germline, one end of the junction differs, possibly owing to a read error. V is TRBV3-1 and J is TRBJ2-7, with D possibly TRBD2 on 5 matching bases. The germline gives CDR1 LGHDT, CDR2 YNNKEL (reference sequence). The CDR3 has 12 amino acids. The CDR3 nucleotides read TGTGCCAGCGGCCATGCCCAAGGAGGGCAGTACTTC. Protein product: CASGHAQGGQYF.

This chain's CDR3 is CASSPYGTTDTQYF. CDR3 DNA: TGTGCCAGCAGTCCATATGGGACTACAGATACGCAGTATTTT. The chain recombines TRBV28 with TRBJ2-3; perhaps TRBD2 as D (6 bases). Trimming cost V 5 bases and J 3 bases, with 12 bases left between them. CDR1 is MDHEN and CDR2 is SYDVKM in the germline V gene. The CDR3 sequence is 14 residues long.

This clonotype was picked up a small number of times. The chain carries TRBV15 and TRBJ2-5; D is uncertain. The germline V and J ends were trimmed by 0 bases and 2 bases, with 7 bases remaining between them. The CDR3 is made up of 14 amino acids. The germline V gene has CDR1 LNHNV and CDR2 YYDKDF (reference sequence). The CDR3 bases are TGTGCCACCAGCAGAGAGGCCAGTCAAGAGACCCAGTACTTC. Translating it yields CATSREASQETQYF. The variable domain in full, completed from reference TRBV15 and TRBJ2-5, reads DAMVIQNPRYQVTQFGKPVTLSCSQTLNHNVMYWYQQKSSQAPKLLFHYYDKDFNNEADTPDNFQSRRPNTSFCFLDIRSPGLGDTAMYLCATSREASQETQYFGPGTRLLVL.

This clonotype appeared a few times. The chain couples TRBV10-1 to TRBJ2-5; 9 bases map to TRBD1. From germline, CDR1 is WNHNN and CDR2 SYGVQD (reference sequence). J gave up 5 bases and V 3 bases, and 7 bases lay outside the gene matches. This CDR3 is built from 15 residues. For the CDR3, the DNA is TGCGCCAGCAGTGAAACAGGGGGCGTGGGTGAGACCCAGTACTTC. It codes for CASSETGGVGETQYF.

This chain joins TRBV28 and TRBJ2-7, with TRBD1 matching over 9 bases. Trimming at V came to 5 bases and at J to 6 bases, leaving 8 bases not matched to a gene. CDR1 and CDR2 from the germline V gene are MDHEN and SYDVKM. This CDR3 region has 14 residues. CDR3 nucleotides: TGTGCCAGCAGTGCCGGGACAGGGTCGCGCGAGCAGTACTTC. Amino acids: CASSAGTGSREQYF. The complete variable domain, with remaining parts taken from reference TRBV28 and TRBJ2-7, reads DVKVTQSSRYLVKRTGEKVFLECVQDMDHENMFWYRQDPGLGLRLIYFSYDVKMKEKGDIPEGYSVSREKKERFSLILESASTNQTSMYLCASSAGTGSREQYFGPGTRLTVT.

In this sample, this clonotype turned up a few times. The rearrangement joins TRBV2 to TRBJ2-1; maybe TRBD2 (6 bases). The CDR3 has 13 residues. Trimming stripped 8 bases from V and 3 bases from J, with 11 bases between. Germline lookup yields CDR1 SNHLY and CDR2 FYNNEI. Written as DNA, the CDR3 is TGTGCCAGCGAGGAGGGCAACTACAATGAGCAGTTCTTC. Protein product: CASEEGNYNEQFF.

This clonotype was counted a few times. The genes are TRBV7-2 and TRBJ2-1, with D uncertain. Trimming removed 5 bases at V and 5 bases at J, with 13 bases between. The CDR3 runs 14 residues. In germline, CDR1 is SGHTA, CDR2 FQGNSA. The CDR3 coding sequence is TGTGCCAGCAGCGCCTTCCGGGCGGACAATGAGCAGTTCTTC. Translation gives CASSAFRADNEQFF.

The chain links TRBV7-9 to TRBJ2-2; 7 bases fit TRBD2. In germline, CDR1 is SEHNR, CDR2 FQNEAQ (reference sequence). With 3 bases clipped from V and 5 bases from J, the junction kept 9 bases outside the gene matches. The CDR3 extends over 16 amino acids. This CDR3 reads CASSLPSRGNTGELFF. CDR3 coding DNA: TGTGCCAGCAGCTTGCCATCGCGGGGGAATACCGGGGAGCTGTTTTTT.

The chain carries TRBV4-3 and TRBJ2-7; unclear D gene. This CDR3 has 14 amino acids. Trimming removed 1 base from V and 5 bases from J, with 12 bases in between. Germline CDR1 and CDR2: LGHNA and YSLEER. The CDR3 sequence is CASSQVSGSHEQYF. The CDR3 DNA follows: TGCGCCAGCAGCCAAGTATCCGGTTCTCACGAGCAGTACTTC.

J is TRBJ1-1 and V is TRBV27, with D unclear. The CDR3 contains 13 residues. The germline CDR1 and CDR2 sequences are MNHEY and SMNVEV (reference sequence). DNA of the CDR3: TGTGCAGCAGGAGAGGGTCTGTGGACTGAAGCTTTCTTT. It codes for CAAGEGLWTEAFF.

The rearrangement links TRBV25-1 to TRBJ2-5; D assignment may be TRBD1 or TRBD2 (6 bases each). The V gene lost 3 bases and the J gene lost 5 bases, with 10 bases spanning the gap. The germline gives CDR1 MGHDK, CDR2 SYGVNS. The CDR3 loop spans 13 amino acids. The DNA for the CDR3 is TGTGCCAGCAGTGACGGGGGCCGGGAGACCCAGTACTTC. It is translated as CASSDGGRETQYF.